This entry features one TCR beta chain sequence. Each donor was healthy, and each was a bone marrow donor. 60 Vbeta and 13 Jbeta primers were used in PCR. Libraries were prepared by immunoSEQ multiplex PCR; TCRdb keeps only in-frame clonotypes and omits some of them. The table lists about 180,000 clones, about 80% of them singletons. The entry originates in a study of cytomegalovirus exposure and HLA in healthy donors. V was trimmed by 1 base and J by 5 bases, leaving 14 bases between them. CDR1 and CDR2 (germline): SQVTM, ANQGSEA. This CDR3 has 14 amino acids. The sequence was collected from a man aged 35 to 55 in good health and CMV-seropositive. The material sequenced was PBMCs. This sequence joins TRBV29-1 and TRBJ1-2; tentatively, D is TRBD1 (6 bases). CDR3 DNA sequence: TGCAGCGTTGAAGGGCTAAGACAGGAATATGGCTACACCTTC. This gives the protein CSVEGLRQEYGYTF.